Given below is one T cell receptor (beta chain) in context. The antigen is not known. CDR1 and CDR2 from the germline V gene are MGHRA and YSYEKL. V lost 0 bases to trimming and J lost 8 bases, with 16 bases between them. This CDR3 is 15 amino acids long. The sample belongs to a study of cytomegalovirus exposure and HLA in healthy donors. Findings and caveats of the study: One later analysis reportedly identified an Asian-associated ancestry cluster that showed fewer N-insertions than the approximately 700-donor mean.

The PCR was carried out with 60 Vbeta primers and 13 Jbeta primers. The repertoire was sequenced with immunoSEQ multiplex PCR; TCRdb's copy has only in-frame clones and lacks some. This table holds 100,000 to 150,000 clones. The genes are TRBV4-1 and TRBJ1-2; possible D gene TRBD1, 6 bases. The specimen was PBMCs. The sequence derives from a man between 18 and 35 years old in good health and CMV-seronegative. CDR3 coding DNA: TGCGCCAGCAGCCAAGAATACCCAGGGGTCAACGGCTACACCTTC. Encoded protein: CASSQEYPGVNGYTF.